This record covers a single T cell receptor (beta chain). Its antigen is still unknown. The CDR3 spans 12 residues. This entry comes from a study of CD8+CD57+ T cells in acquired aplastic anemia. Study as a whole: Yields of DNA that came from sorted CD4+ and CD8+ cells averaged roughly 3 ug. An average of about 10.8 million reads for CD4+ cells was obtained from healthy donors. Study-wide results and caveats: Between the patient and control groups, CD8+ Simpson's diversity did not differ significantly. Sharing between patients and controls was observed for over 25 CD8+ CDR3 sequences.

Genomic DNA acted as the template from which TCR beta VDJ combination and CDR3 sequence profiling were carried out. TCRdb re-called the reads with MiXCR, one entry per CDR3 protein. Of 200,000 to 250,000 distinct CDR3 sequences in the sample, 61% are singletons; the top ten hold about 29%. The V call is TRBV12-3 or TRBV12-4, the J call TRBJ1-5; D call uncertain. Sequencing used sorted CD4+, CD8+, or CD8+CD57+ T cells (not recorded which) from PBMCs. The clonotype originates from a human donor in good health. Here the CDR3 reads CASGLANQPQHF. CDR3 DNA: TGTGCTAGTGGTTTGGCGAATCAGCCCCAGCATTTT.